This T cell receptor beta chain appears in the sequencing data of a study of shared clonotypes between healthy human individuals. Produced via immunoSEQ multiplex PCR; TCRdb's table is partial and in-frame only. The sample has fewer than 1.8 million clones, just under 99% seen once; the top ten hold 0.36%. In the case of this clone: No antigen is known for it.

Subsets obtained from CD4+ cells comprised CD45RA+ naive and CD45RA-negative memory cells. In germline, CDR1 is SGHVS, CDR2 FNYEAQ. The length of the CDR3 is 18 residues. V lost 3 bases to trimming and J lost 7 bases, with 25 bases between them. Study-level results: A generally larger estimated richness was seen in naive subsets than in memory subsets.

The specimen was naive CD4+ T cells sorted from blood. Sample subset: CD45RA+ positively selected. The clonotype was recovered from a man aged 25-45 years in good health. The V call is TRBV7-6, the J call TRBJ2-1; perhaps D is TRBD1 or TRBD2 (5 bases each). The CDR3 region is CASSFGTGTSIGKNEQFF. The CDR3 coding sequence is TGTGCCAGCAGCTTCGGTACCGGGACGTCGATCGGGAAGAATGAGCAGTTCTTC. The full variable domain, in which reference TRBV7-6 and TRBJ2-1 provide the parts outside the CDR3, is GAGVSQSPRYKVTKRGQDVALRCDPISGHVSLYWYRQALGQGPEFLTYFNYEAQQDKSGLPNDRFSAERPEGSISTLTIQRTEQRDSAMYRCASSFGTGTSIGKNEQFFGPGTRLTVL.